What follows describes a single T cell receptor beta chain. The source of the sample is a study of blood T cell repertoires in COVID-19. In the authors' workflow: Estimates of nucleated cell counts were drawn from the amplification of reference gene primers. Assay used: immunoSEQ multiplex PCR; TCRdb lists only in-frame clones, some missing. The D gene and trimming were derived from the DNA, and the V and J assignments and clone size from that table. The sample shows about 120,000 clones, 75% to 85% of them seen only once. The sequence was obtained from a man aged 35-49 years with active or convalescent COVID-19. The specimen sequenced was peripheral blood.

CDR3 sequence (DNA): TGTGCCAGCAGCTTTGGGACAGCCCTCCGAGAGACCCAGTACTTC. It translates to CASSFGTALRETQYF. This rearrangement joins TRBV11-3 to TRBJ2-5, with 7 bases that match TRBD1. The CDR3 runs 15 residues. V lost 3 bases to trimming and J lost 4 bases; unmatched junction nucleotides: 8. Germline CDR1 reads SGHNT; CDR2 reads YENEEA.